The T cell receptor (beta chain) under discussion was sequenced for a study of tumor-infiltrating lymphocytes in primary liver carcinoma. Looking at the study overall: The study enrolled male and female patients aged 30 to 69 years.

The sample holds many counts of this clonotype. V lost 3 bases, J lost 10 bases, and 10 bases lay in between. This CDR3 region has 13 residues. The investigators made TCR beta cDNA from 400 to 500 ng total RNA, using a constant-region primer. Researchers made the TCR beta libraries by running three nested multiplex PCR rounds with slightly modified ARM-PCR. TRBV1-TRBV30 forward primers and a C-beta reverse primer were used in the first two PCR rounds, which each ran for about 9 cycles. TCRdb analysed the multiplex PCR reads with MiXCR anew, one entry per CDR3 protein. The sample holds hundreds of thousands of distinct CDR3 sequences, roughly 60% seen once. Germline DNA was extracted too, while blood RNA derived from unsorted whole blood. Patients were chronically HBV-infected and treatment-naive.

The material sequenced was peripheral blood. The chain couples TRBV12-3 or TRBV12-4 to TRBJ1-6; D call uncertain. The TCR comes from a man in his forties with primary liver carcinoma and hepatitis B virus infection. CDR3 sequence reads: CASSFTGPSPLHF. CDR3 coding DNA: TGTGCCAGCAGTTTCACGGGTCCCTCACCCCTCCACTTT.